The clone carrying this TCR beta chain was recorded a few times. This sample stems from a study of T cells after yellow fever vaccination. About the research overall: SMART-Seq v4 Ultra Low Input served to prepare low-cell-number fractions.

As TCR cDNA was made by 5'RACE template switching, a universal primer site and UMIs were added. Each CDR3 protein is one row after TCRdb ran MiXCR on the 5' RACE reads. Of 200,000 to 250,000 distinct CDR3 sequences listed, about 3% are singletons. With V trimmed by 7 bases and J by 2 bases, 7 bases remained unmatched. In germline, CDR1 is LGHNT, CDR2 FRNRAP. CDR3 length: 14 residues. V and J are TRBV12-5 and TRBJ2-5, with 7 bases matching TRBD1. This TCR came from a young man who received the YFV17D yellow fever vaccine. The specimen was CD4+ T cells sorted from PBMCs, collected 10 days after the yellow fever booster vaccination. The CDR3: CASATGEGQETQYF. For the CDR3, the DNA is TGTGCTAGTGCCACAGGGGAAGGGCAAGAGACCCAGTACTTC. The full variable domain, with the rest looked up from reference TRBV12-5 and TRBJ2-5, is DARVTQTPRHKVTEMGQEVTMRCQPILGHNTVFWYRQTMMQGLELLAYFRNRAPLDDSGMPKDRFSAEMPDATLATLKIQPSEPRDSAVYFCASATGEGQETQYFGPGTRLLVL.